The entry below describes one TCR beta chain. The record originates from a study of blood T cell repertoires in COVID-19. The wider study: Some COVID-19 samples were acute and others convalescent; all came from the United States, Italy and Spain. T cells, B-cell-depleted T cells, or PBMCs supplied cDNA or gDNA.

Clones were sequenced by immunoSEQ multiplex PCR, and TCRdb holds only the in-frame ones, with some missing. The sample holds 140,000 to 150,000 clones; 75% to 85% are singletons and the top ten take 8% to 9%. This receptor was taken from a human donor with acute or convalescent COVID-19. The donor label of this sample is uncertain. The sequenced sample consisted of peripheral blood.

This CDR3 reads CASSIAVASAPGWETQYF. In nucleotides, the CDR3 is TGTGCCAGTAGTATAGCGGTGGCTAGCGCTCCGGGGTGGGAGACCCAGTACTTC. The J gene is TRBJ2-5, the V gene TRBV19, with D possibly TRBD2 on 6 matching bases. The CDR3 extends over 18 amino acids. Germline loops: CDR1 LNHDA, CDR2 SQIVND (reference sequence). Trimming pared 1 base from V and 5 bases from J, leaving 23 bases between.